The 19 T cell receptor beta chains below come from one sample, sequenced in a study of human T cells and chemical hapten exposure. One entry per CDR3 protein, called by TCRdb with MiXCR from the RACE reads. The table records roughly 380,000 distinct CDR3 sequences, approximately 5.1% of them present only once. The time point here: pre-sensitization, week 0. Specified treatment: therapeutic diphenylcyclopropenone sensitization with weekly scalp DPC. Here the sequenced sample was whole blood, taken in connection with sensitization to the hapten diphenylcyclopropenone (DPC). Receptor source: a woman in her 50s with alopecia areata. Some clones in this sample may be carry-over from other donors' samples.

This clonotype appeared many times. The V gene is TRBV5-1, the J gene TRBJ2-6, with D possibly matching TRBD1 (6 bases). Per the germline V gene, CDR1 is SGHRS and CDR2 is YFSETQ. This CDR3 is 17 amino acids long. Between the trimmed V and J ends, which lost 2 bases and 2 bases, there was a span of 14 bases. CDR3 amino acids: CASSLTGSGTGANVLTF. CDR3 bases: TGCGCCAGCAGCTTAACAGGGTCGGGGACTGGGGCCAACGTCCTGACTTTC.

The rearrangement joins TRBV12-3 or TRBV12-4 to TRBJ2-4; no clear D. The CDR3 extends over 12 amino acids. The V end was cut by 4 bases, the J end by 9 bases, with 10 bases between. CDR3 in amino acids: CASSSGPAIQYF. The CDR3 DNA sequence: TGTGCCAGCAGTTCGGGCCCCGCCATTCAGTACTTC.

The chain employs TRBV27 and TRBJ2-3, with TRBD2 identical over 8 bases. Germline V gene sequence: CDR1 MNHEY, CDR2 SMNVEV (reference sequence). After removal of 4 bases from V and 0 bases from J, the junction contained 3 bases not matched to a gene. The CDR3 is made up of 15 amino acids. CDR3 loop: CASSSSGLSTDTQYF. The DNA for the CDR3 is TGTGCCAGCAGTTCTAGCGGGCTCAGCACAGATACGCAGTATTTT.

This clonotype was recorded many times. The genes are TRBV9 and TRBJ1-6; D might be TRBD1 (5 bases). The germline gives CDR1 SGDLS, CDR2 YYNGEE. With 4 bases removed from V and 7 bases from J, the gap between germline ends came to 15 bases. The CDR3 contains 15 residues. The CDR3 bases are TGTGCCAGCAGCCCTTCCGGGGGGACGAATTCACCCCTCCACTTT. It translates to CASSPSGGTNSPLHF.

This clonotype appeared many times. Here the CDR3 reads CAISGAAQGAGYTF. The CDR3 DNA reads TGTGCCATCAGCGGCGCCGCACAGGGGGCGGGCTACACCTTC. The chain recombines TRBV10-3 with TRBJ1-2, with TRBD1 identical over 9 bases. With 6 bases clipped from V and 8 bases from J, the junction kept 10 bases outside the gene matches. The germline gives CDR1 ENHRY, CDR2 SYGVKD. CDR3 size: 14 residues.

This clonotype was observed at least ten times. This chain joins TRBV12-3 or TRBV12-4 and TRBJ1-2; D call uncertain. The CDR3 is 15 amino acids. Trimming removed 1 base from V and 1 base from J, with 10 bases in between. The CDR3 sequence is CASSLVAGLNYGYTF. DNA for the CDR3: TGTGCCAGCAGTTTAGTTGCCGGACTTAACTATGGCTACACCTTC.

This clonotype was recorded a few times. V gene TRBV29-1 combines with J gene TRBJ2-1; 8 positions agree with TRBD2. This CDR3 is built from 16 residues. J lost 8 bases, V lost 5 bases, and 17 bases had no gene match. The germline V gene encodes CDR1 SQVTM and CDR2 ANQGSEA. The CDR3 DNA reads TGCAGCGTTTCCCCCGGGTTGGCGGGGGGCGGGGATGAGCAGTTCTTC. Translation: CSVSPGLAGGGDEQFF.

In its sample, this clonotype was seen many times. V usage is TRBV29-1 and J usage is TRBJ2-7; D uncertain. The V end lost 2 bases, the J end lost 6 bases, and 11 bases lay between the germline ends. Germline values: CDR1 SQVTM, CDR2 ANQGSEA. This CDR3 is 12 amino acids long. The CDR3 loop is CSVESTGFEQYF. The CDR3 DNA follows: TGCAGCGTTGAATCGACTGGGTTCGAGCAGTACTTC.

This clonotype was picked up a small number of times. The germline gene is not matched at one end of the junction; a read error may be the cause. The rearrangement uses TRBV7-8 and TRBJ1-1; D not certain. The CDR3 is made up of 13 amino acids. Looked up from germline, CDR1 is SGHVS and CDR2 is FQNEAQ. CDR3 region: CASSKQPNTEAFF. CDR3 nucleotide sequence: TGTGCCAGCAGCAAACAGCCGAACACTGAAGCCTTCTTT.

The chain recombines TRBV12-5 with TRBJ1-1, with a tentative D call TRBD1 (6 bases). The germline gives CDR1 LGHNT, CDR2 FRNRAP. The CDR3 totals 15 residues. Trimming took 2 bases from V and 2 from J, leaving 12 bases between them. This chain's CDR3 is CASGLTTGHNTEAFF. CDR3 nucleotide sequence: TGTGCTAGTGGTTTGACGACAGGCCATAACACTGAAGCTTTCTTT.

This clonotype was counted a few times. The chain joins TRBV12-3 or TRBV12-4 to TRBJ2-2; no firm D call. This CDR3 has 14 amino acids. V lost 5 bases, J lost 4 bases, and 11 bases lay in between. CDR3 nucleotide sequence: TGTGCCAGCAGTCACACTTCCCGCACCGGGGAGCTGTTTTTT. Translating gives CASSHTSRTGELFF.

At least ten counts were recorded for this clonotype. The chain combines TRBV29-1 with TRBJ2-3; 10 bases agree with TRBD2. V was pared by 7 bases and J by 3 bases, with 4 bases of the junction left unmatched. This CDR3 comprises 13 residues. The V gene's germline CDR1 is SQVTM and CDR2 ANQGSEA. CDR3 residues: CSGSSGSTDTQYF. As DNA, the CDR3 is TGCAGCGGCTCTAGCGGGAGTACAGATACGCAGTATTTT.

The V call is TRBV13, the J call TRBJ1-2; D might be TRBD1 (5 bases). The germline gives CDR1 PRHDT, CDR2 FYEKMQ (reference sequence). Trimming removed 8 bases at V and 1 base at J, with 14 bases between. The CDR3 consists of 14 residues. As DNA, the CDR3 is TGTGCCAGCCGCCGGGACGAGATTAACTATGGCTACACCTTC. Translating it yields CASRRDEINYGYTF.

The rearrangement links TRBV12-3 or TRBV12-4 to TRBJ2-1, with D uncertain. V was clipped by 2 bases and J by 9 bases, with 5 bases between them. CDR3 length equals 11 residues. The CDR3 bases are TGTGCCAGCAGTTTAACGGTTGAGCAGTTCTTC. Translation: CASSLTVEQFF.

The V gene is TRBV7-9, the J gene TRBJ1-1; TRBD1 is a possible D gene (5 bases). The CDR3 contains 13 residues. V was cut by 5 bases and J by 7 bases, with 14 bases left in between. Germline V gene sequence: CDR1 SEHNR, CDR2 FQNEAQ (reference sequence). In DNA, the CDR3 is TGTGCCAGCAGCCCCCGACAGAAGTATGAAGCTTTCTTT. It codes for CASSPRQKYEAFF.

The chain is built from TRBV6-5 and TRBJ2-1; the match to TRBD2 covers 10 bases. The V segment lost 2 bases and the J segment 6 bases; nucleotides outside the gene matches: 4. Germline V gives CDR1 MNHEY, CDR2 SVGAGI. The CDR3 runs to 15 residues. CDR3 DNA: TGTGCCAGCAGTTACCGGCTAGCGGGAGTCAATGAGCAGTTCTTC. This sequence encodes CASSYRLAGVNEQFF.

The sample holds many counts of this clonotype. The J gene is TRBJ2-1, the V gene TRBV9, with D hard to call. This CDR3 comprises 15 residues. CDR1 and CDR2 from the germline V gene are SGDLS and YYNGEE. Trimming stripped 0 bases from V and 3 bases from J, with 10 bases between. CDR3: CASSVDQNYYNEQFF. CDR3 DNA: TGTGCCAGCAGCGTAGACCAGAACTACTACAATGAGCAGTTCTTC.

This chain's CDR3 is CASSLSGAEDTIYF. The DNA of the CDR3 is TGTGCCAGCAGTTTATCAGGGGCGGAGGACACCATATATTTT. The chain links TRBV12-3 or TRBV12-4 to TRBJ1-3, with D maybe TRBD1 (6 bases). The CDR3 is 14 residues long. The V and J ends lost 2 bases and 8 bases respectively, with 13 bases between them.

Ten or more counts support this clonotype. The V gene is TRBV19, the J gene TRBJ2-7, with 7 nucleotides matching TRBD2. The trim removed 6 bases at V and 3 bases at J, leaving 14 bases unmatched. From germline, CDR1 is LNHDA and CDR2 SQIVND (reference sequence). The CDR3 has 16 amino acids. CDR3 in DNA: TGTGCCAGTAGCCTACTCGGGAGGACAAACCACTACGAGCAGTACTTC. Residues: CASSLLGRTNHYEQYF.